The present T cell receptor beta chain was sequenced within a study of blood T cell repertoires in COVID-19. TCRdb keeps only in-frame clones here, not all; method: immunoSEQ multiplex PCR. The sample holds about 150,000 clones; under 85% are singletons and the top ten take 7% to 9%. The germline V gene encodes CDR1 SGHRS and CDR2 YFSETQ. The CDR3 contains 17 residues. The V and J ends lost 3 bases and 3 bases, in that order; junction bases with no gene match: 13. V usage is TRBV5-1 and J usage is TRBJ1-1, with 8 bases matching TRBD1. The sample was peripheral blood. The sequence was obtained from a man aged 50-59 years with active or convalescent COVID-19. CDR3 DNA: TGCGCCAGCAGCTCCCTAAACCAGGGGGCCGGGGACACTGAAGCTTTCTTT. Amino acids: CASSSLNQGAGDTEAFF. The whole variable domain, filled in from reference TRBV5-1 and TRBJ1-1, reads KAGVTQTPRYLIKTRGQQVTLSCSPISGHRSVSWYQQTPGQGLQFLFEYFSETQRNKGNFPGRFSGRQFSNSRSEMNVSTLELGDSALYLCASSSLNQGAGDTEAFFGQGTRLTVV.